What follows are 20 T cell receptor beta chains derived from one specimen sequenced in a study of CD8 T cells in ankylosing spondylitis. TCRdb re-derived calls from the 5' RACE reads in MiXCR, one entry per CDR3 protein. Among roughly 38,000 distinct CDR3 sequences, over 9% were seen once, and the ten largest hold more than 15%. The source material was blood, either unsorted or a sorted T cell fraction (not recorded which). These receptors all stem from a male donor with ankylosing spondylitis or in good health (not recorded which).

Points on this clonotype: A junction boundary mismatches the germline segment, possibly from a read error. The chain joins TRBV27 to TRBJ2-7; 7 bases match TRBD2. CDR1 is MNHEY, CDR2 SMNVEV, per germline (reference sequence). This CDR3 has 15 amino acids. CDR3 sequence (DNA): TGCGGCAGCAGTTTATCCGGACTAGTCCTCGACGAGCAGTACTTC. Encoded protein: CGSSLSGLVLDEQYF.

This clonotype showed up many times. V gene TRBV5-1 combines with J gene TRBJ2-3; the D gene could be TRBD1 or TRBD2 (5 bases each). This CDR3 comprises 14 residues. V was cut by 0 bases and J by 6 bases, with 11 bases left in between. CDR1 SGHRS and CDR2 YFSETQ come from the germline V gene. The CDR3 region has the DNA TGCGCCAGCAGCTTGGCCTGGGGGAAGGATACGCAGTATTTT. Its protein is CASSLAWGKDTQYF.

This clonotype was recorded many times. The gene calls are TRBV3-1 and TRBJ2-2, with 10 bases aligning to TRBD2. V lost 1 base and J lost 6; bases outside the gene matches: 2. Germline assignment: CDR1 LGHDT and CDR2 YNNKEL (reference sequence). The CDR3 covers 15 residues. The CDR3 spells CASSQGLAGAGELFF. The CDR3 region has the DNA TGTGCCAGCAGCCAAGGGCTAGCGGGAGCCGGGGAGCTGTTTTTT. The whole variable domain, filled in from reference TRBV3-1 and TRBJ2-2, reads DTAVSQTPKYLVTQMGNDKSIKCEQNLGHDTMYWYKQDSKKFLKIMFSYNNKELIINETVPNRFSPKSPDKAHLNLHINSLELGDSAVYFCASSQGLAGAGELFFGEGSRLTVL.

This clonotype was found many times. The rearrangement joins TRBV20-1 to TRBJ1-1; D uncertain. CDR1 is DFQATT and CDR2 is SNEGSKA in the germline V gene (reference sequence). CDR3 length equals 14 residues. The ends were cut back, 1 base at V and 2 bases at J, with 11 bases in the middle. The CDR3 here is CSARVVRPNTEAFF. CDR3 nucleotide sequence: TGCAGTGCTAGAGTCGTCCGGCCTAACACTGAAGCTTTCTTT.

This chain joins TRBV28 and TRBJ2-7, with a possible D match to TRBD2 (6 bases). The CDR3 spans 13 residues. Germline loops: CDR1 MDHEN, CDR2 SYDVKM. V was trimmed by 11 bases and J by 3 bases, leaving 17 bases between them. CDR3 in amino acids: CAVSGGRVYEQYF. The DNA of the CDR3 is TGTGCCGTGTCCGGGGGAAGAGTCTACGAGCAGTACTTC.

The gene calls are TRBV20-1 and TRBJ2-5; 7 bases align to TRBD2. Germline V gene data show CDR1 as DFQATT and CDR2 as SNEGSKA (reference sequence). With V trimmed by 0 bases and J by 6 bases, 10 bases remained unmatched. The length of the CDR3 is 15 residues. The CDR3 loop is CSARDLGGSYQTQYF. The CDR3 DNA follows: TGCAGTGCTAGAGATCTGGGCGGGAGTTACCAGACCCAGTACTTC.

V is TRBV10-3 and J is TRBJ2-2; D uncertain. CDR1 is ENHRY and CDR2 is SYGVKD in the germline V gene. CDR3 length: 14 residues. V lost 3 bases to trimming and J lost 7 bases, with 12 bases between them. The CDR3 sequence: CAISDSLEFGELFF. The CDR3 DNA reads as TGTGCCATCAGTGACTCTTTGGAGTTCGGGGAGCTGTTTTTT.

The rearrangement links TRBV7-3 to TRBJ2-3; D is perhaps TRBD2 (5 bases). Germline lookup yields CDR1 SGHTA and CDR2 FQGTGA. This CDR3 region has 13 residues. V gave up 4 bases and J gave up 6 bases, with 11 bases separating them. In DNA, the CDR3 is TGTGCCAGCAGCTCTAGCTTGGGGGATACGCAGTATTTT. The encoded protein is CASSSSLGDTQYF.

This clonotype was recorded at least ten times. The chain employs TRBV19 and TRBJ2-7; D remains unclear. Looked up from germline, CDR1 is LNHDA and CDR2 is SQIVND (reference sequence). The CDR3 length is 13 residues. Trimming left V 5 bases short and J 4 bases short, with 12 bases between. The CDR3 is CASSSGDLYEQYF. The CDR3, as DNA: TGTGCCAGTAGTTCTGGGGATTTATACGAGCAGTACTTC.

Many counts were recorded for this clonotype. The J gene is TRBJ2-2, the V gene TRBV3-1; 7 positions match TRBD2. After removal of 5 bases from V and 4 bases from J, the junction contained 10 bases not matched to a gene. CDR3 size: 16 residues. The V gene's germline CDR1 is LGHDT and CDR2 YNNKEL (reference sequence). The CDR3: CASSYTRGSGTGELFF. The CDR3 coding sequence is TGTGCCAGCAGCTATACTCGCGGGAGTGGCACCGGGGAGCTGTTTTTT.

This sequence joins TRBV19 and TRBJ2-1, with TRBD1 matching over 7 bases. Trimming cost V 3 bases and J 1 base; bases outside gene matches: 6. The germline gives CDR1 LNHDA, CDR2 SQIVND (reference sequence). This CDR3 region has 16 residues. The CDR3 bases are TGTGCCAGTAGTATCTCGAGGGGGCGGTCCTACAATGAGCAGTTCTTC. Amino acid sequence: CASSISRGRSYNEQFF.

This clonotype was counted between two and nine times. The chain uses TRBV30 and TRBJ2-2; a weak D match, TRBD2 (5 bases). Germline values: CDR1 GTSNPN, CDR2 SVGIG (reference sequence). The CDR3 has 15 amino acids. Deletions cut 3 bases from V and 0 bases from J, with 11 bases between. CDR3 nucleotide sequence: TGTGCCTGGAGCCCAGGAGCGGCGAACACCGGGGAGCTGTTTTTT. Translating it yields CAWSPGAANTGELFF.

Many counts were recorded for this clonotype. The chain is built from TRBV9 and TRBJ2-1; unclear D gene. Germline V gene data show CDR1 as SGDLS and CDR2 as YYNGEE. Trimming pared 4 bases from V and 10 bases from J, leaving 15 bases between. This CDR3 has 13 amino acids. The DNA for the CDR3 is TGTGCCAGCAGCTTCACTCCGAGCAGAGAGCAGTTCTTC. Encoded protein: CASSFTPSREQFF. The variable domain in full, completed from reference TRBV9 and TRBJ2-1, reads DSGVTQTPKHLITATGQRVTLRCSPRSGDLSVYWYQQSLDQGLQFLIQYYNGEERAKGNILERFSAQQFPDLHSELNLSSLELGDSALYFCASSFTPSREQFFGPGTRLTVL.

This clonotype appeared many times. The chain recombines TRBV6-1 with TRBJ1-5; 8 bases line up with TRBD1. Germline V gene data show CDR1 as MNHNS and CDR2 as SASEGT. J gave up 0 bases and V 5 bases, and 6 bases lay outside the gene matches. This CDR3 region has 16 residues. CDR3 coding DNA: TGTGCCAGCAGTAAATGGGACAGGCTTAGCAATCAGCCCCAGCATTTT. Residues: CASSKWDRLSNQPQHF.

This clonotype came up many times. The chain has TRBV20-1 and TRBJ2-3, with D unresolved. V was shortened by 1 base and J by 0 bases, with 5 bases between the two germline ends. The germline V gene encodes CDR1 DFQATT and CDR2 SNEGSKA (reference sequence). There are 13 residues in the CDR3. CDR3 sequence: CSARAGSTDTQYF. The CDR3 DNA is TGCAGTGCTAGAGCGGGTAGCACAGATACGCAGTATTTT.

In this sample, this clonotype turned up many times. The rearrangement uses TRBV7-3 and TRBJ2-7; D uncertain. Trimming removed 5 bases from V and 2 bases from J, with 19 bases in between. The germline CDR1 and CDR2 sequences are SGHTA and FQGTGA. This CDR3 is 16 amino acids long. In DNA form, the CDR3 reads TGTGCCAGCAGCCCAAACCGGGCCAAAATTACCTACGAGCAGTACTTC. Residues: CASSPNRAKITYEQYF.

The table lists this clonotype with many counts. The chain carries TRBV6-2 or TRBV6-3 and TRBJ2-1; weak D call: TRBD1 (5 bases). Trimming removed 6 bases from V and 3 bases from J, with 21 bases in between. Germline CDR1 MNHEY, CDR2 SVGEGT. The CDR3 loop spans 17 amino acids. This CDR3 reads CASSRTGALQGYNEQFF. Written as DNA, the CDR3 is TGTGCCAGCAGCAGAACAGGAGCACTACAAGGCTACAATGAGCAGTTCTTC.

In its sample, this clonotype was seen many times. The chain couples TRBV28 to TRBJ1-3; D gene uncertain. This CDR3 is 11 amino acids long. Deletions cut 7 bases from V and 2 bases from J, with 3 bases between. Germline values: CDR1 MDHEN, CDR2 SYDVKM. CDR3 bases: TGTGCCAGCATGGCTGGAAACACCATATATTTT. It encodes CASMAGNTIYF.

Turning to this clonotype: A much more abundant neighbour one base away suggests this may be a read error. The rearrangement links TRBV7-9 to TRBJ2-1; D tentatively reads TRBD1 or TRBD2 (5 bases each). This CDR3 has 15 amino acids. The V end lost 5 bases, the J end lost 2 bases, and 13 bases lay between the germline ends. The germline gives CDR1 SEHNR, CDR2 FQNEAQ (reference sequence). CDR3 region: CASSPGPPPYNEQFF. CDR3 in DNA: TGTGCCAGCAGCCCGGGGCCCCCGCCCTACAATGAGCAGTTCTTC.

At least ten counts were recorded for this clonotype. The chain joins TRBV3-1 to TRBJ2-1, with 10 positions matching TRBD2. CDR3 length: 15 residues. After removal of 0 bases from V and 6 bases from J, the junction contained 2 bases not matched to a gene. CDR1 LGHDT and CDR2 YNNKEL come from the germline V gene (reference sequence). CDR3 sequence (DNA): TGTGCCAGCAGCCAAGAAAGCGGGAGGGGCAATGAGCAGTTCTTC. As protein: CASSQESGRGNEQFF.